These 13 T cell receptor beta chains were sequenced from one sample in a study of T cell changes during pregnancy in multiple sclerosis. Some clones are missing from TCRdb's copy, which holds only in-frame ones; the method was immunoSEQ multiplex PCR. There are 25,000 to 35,000 clones in the sample; roughly nine tenths occur only once, and approximately 6.9% lies in the top ten. The sequences come from CD8+ T cells from peripheral blood mononuclear cells, collected in the second trimester of pregnancy. The receptors were sampled from a female donor with multiple sclerosis, enrolled in a pregnancy study.

A word on this clone: This CDR3 is also generated by other DNA sequences in the sample. The V call is TRBV7-3, the J call TRBJ2-3; 16 bases fit TRBD2. This CDR3 contains 16 residues. Germline assignment: CDR1 SGHTA and CDR2 FQGTGA. Trimming cost V 3 bases and J 6 bases; bases outside gene matches: 3. In DNA, the CDR3 is TGTGCCAGCAGCTTGGGACTAGCGGGGGGGCCCGATACGCAGTATTTT. Protein: CASSLGLAGGPDTQYF.

The chain uses TRBV9 and TRBJ2-7; the match to TRBD1 covers 10 bases. This CDR3 spans 13 amino acids. The V and J ends lost 0 bases and 10 bases, in that order; junction bases with no gene match: 4. From germline, CDR1 is SGDLS and CDR2 YYNGEE. CDR3 bases: TGTGCCAGCAGCGTAGGGGGGACAGGGGACCAGTACTTC. Translation: CASSVGGTGDQYF.

This chain uses TRBV2 with TRBJ1-4, with D perhaps matching TRBD1 (6 bases). This CDR3 region has 14 residues. Trimming took off 10 bases at V and 4 bases at J, with 16 bases between the two ends. Per the germline V gene, CDR1 is SNHLY and CDR2 is FYNNEI. CDR3: CATTTGPGNEKLFF. DNA for the CDR3: TGTGCCACCACGACAGGCCCGGGTAATGAAAAACTGTTTTTT.

J is TRBJ2-5 and V is TRBV4-2; 9 nucleotides match TRBD2. Trimming took 3 bases from V and 1 from J; bases not matched to a gene: 3. Germline assignment: CDR1 LGHNA and CDR2 YNFKEQ. The CDR3 covers 15 residues. This CDR3 reads CASSQREGGQETQYF. The CDR3 DNA is TGTGCCAGCAGCCAGCGGGAGGGGGGCCAAGAGACCCAGTACTTC.

V gene TRBV4-3 combines with J gene TRBJ1-1, with TRBD1 matching 8 bases. The length of the CDR3 is 18 residues. The germline gives CDR1 LGHNA, CDR2 YSLEER. The ends lost 0 bases at V and 5 bases at J; junction bases unmatched: 14. CDR3 nucleotides: TGCGCCAGCAGCCAAGACAGGGGGCGGGCCTCTCTGGGAACTGAAGCTTTCTTT. Its translation is CASSQDRGRASLGTEAFF.

J is TRBJ2-1 and V is TRBV27; tentatively, D is TRBD2 (5 bases). The CDR3 is 14 residues long. Germline lookup yields CDR1 MNHEY and CDR2 SMNVEV (reference sequence). V lost 5 bases and J lost 6, with 14 bases in between. The CDR3 sequence: CASSPMGRVNEQFF. CDR3 bases: TGTGCCAGCAGTCCAATGGGGAGAGTCAATGAGCAGTTCTTC.

This clone was observed a single time. The rearrangement links TRBV7-9 to TRBJ1-2; TRBD1 agrees at 10 bases. The germline gives CDR1 SEHNR, CDR2 FQNEAQ (reference sequence). The length of the CDR3 is 15 residues. With 5 bases clipped from V and 6 bases from J, the junction kept 9 bases outside the gene matches. The CDR3 DNA reads TGTGCCAGCAGCGAACGGGACAGGGGTTGGGATGGCTACACCTTC. This translates into CASSERDRGWDGYTF.

The chain joins TRBV27 to TRBJ2-3, with D possibly TRBD1 on 5 matching bases. The CDR3 extends over 16 amino acids. V was cut by 0 bases and J by 0 bases, with 10 bases left in between. Germline V CDR1 and CDR2: MNHEY, SMNVEV (reference sequence). CDR3 nucleotides: TGTGCCAGCAGTTTATCGATCGCAGGGAGCACAGATACGCAGTATTTT. It codes for CASSLSIAGSTDTQYF.

This chain links TRBV28 with TRBJ2-1; possibly TRBD2 for D (5 bases). CDR3 length: 14 amino acids. V dropped 2 bases and J dropped 11 bases, with 16 bases sitting between them. Per germline, CDR1 MDHEN and CDR2 SYDVKM. The CDR3 nucleotides are TGTGCCAGCAGTTTACGGGGTGACGGACCCAAGCAGTTCTTC. Its protein product is CASSLRGDGPKQFF.

This chain joins TRBV9 and TRBJ2-6, with D possibly being TRBD1 (5 bases). V lost 2 bases, J lost 0 bases, and 6 bases lay in between. Germline V CDR1 and CDR2: SGDLS, YYNGEE. The CDR3 has 15 amino acids. The CDR3 sequence: CASSVRDSGANVLTF. CDR3 in DNA: TGTGCCAGCAGCGTCAGGGACTCTGGGGCCAACGTCCTGACTTTC.

This rearrangement joins TRBV7-3 to TRBJ2-7, with TRBD1 matching 10 bases. CDR1 and CDR2 (germline): SGHTA, FQGTGA. The CDR3 is made up of 15 amino acids. V lost 6 bases and J lost 4; bases outside the gene matches: 9. CDR3 nucleotide sequence: TGTGCCAGCAGTTACGGGACAGGGGAAGGGTACGAGCAGTACTTC. This gives the protein CASSYGTGEGYEQYF.

The rearrangement joins TRBV14 to TRBJ2-5, with a weak D call TRBD1 (5 bases). Per germline, CDR1 SGHDN and CDR2 FVKESK. The ends were cut back, 3 bases at V and 1 base at J, with 12 bases in the middle. The CDR3 runs 15 residues. The CDR3 region is CASSQYTTAQETQYF. In nucleotides, the CDR3 is TGTGCCAGCAGCCAGTACACGACAGCCCAAGAGACCCAGTACTTC.

The genes are TRBV7-2 and TRBJ2-7; a weak D match, TRBD1 (7 bases). Germline V gene sequence: CDR1 SGHTA, CDR2 FQGNSA. The CDR3 runs 13 residues. Trimming stripped 7 bases from V and 6 bases from J, with 16 bases between. The CDR3 region has the DNA TGTGCCAGCACCCCCTCAGGGGGGCTCGAGCAGTACTTC. It encodes CASTPSGGLEQYF.